The 28 T cell receptor beta chains reported below all come from one sample, sequenced in a study of blood T cell repertoires in COVID-19. Clones were sequenced by immunoSEQ multiplex PCR, and TCRdb holds only the in-frame ones, with some missing. The sample has under 150,000 clones; approximately 85% are singletons. Sequenced sample: peripheral blood. The receptors here all came from an older woman with COVID-19, enrolled during active disease.

This clone was recorded once. This rearrangement joins TRBV5-6 to TRBJ2-7; 9 bases are a match to TRBD2. CDR1 and CDR2 (germline): SGHDT, YYEEEE. After removal of 3 bases from V and 3 bases from J, the junction contained 7 bases not matched to a gene. The CDR3 is 15 residues long. The CDR3 spells CASSSGLAGRYEQYF. The CDR3 DNA reads TGTGCCAGCAGCTCTGGGCTAGCGGGGCGCTACGAGCAGTACTTC.

The gene calls are TRBV6-2 or TRBV6-3 and TRBJ1-5; no definite D call. Per the germline V gene, CDR1 is MNHEY and CDR2 is SVGEGT. V was cut by 0 bases and J by 5 bases, with 14 bases left in between. CDR3 length: 16 residues. Here the CDR3 reads CASSYSETLSDQPQHF. The DNA for the CDR3 is TGTGCCAGCAGTTACTCCGAGACTCTAAGTGATCAGCCCCAGCATTTT.

V usage is TRBV6-6 and J usage is TRBJ1-2; TRBD1 matches 7 bases. With 6 bases clipped from V and 0 bases from J, the junction kept 4 bases outside the gene matches. The CDR3 has 14 amino acids. Germline V gives CDR1 MNHNY, CDR2 SVGAGI (reference sequence). The CDR3 DNA is TGTGCCAGCAGGACAGGGTCTCCTAACTATGGCTACACCTTC. This codes for CASRTGSPNYGYTF.

This clone has only one observation. The chain is built from TRBV27 and TRBJ1-4; 9 nucleotides agree with TRBD1. CDR3 length: 16 residues. Per germline, CDR1 MNHEY and CDR2 SMNVEV (reference sequence). Trimming took 5 bases from V and 1 from J; bases not matched to a gene: 5. CDR3 residues: CASSATGGLTNEKLFF. The CDR3 DNA reads as TGTGCCAGCAGTGCGACAGGGGGATTAACTAATGAAAAACTGTTTTTT.

The rearrangement uses TRBV5-5 and TRBJ2-1; no clear D gene. V shed 1 base and J shed 10 bases, with 6 bases lying between them. CDR3 size: 11 residues. Germline V gives CDR1 SGHKS, CDR2 YYEKEE (reference sequence). The CDR3 here is CASSLSLEQFF. CDR3 nucleotide sequence: TGTGCCAGCAGCTTGTCTTTGGAGCAGTTCTTC.

The rearrangement uses TRBV4-3 and TRBJ2-1; 11 positions match TRBD2. Germline V gene sequence: CDR1 LGHNA, CDR2 YSLEER. With V trimmed by 0 bases and J by 0 bases, 7 bases remained unmatched. The CDR3 contains 19 residues. The DNA for the CDR3 is TGCGCCAGCAGCCAAGATCCCAGACTAGCGGGGCCCTCCTACAATGAGCAGTTCTTC. Residues: CASSQDPRLAGPSYNEQFF.

The V gene is TRBV3-1 (or the pseudogene TRBV3-2), the J gene TRBJ2-1, with TRBD2 matching 9 bases. The V segment lost 6 bases and the J segment 8 bases; nucleotides outside the gene matches: 11. The length of the CDR3 is 15 residues. Germline V gene data show CDR1 as LGHDT and CDR2 as YNNKEL (reference sequence). The CDR3: CASSQPAGGQDEQFF. CDR3 bases: TGTGCCAGCAGTCAACCTGCGGGGGGGCAGGATGAGCAGTTCTTC.

The chain's CDR3 is CASSMTDTPNSPLHF. Written as DNA, the CDR3 is TGTGCCAGCAGTATGACCGACACCCCAAATTCACCCCTCCACTTT. The V gene is TRBV6-4, the J gene TRBJ1-6, with no clear D. Germline V CDR1 and CDR2: MRHNA, SNTAGT. V lost 5 bases and J lost 7, with 15 bases in between. The CDR3 totals 15 residues.

The CDR3, as DNA: TGTGCCAGCAGCCTCGGGGAGGGGTCGGGGGTCCGTGAAAAACTGTTTTTT. It encodes CASSLGEGSGVREKLFF. The chain employs TRBV7-9 and TRBJ1-4, with a possible D match to TRBD1 (5 bases). CDR1 and CDR2 (germline): SEHNR, FQNEAQ (reference sequence). V was clipped by 5 bases and J by 7 bases, with 23 bases between them. This CDR3 region has 17 residues.

This chain links TRBV27 with TRBJ1-1; TRBD1 might be the D (6 bases). Germline lookup yields CDR1 MNHEY and CDR2 SMNVEV (reference sequence). This CDR3 contains 14 residues. The V end lost 3 bases, the J end lost 4 bases, and 12 bases lay between the germline ends. CDR3 region: CASSLRGQLTEAFF. In nucleotides, the CDR3 is TGTGCCAGCAGTTTGCGAGGACAGCTCACTGAAGCTTTCTTT.

The rearrangement uses TRBV3-1 (or the pseudogene TRBV3-2) and TRBJ2-7; 8 nucleotides line up with TRBD1. The germline V gene encodes CDR1 LGHDT and CDR2 YNNKEL (reference sequence). V was clipped by 3 bases and J by 1 base; unmatched bases: 5. The CDR3 is made up of 15 amino acids. The CDR3 is CASSHRQGPSYEQYF. The CDR3, as DNA: TGTGCCAGCAGCCATAGACAGGGGCCATCCTACGAGCAGTACTTC.

Here the CDR3 DNA reads TGTGCCAGCAGCCAAGATATGACTAGCGGGGGGCCTGGCACCGGGGAGCTGTTTTTT. Protein: CASSQDMTSGGPGTGELFF. V gene TRBV4-2 combines with J gene TRBJ2-2; 13 positions match TRBD2. CDR3 length equals 19 residues. Germline V gives CDR1 LGHNA, CDR2 YNFKEQ. Trimming took 0 bases from V and 4 from J; bases not matched to a gene: 8.

The chain uses TRBV6-5 and TRBJ1-4, with D unclear. V lost 0 bases to trimming and J lost 5 bases, with 7 bases between them. The CDR3 runs to 14 residues. CDR1 is MNHEY and CDR2 is SVGAGI in the germline V gene. This CDR3 reads CASSYSMLNEKLFF. The CDR3 nucleotides are TGTGCCAGCAGTTACTCTATGTTAAATGAAAAACTGTTTTTT.

This clone was counted a single time. V and J are TRBV7-2 and TRBJ2-2, with 7 bases matching TRBD2. The CDR3 has 16 residues. Germline V CDR1 and CDR2: SGHTA, FQGNSA. The CDR3 DNA reads TGTGATGGGGGTTTGGATCGCGGGCGGGGGACCGGGGAGCTGTTTTTT. It encodes CDGGLDRGRGTGELFF. Based on the CDR3 plus reference TRBV7-2 and TRBJ2-2, the full variable domain is GAGVSQSPSNKVTEKGKDVELRCDPISGHTALYWYRQSLGQGLEFLIYFQGNSAPDKSGLPSDRFSAERTGGSVSTLTIQRTQQEDSAVYLCDGGLDRGRGTGELFFGEGSRLTVL.

The rearrangement joins TRBV5-4 to TRBJ2-2, with 7 bases identical to TRBD1. The germline V gene has CDR1 SGHNT and CDR2 YYREEE (reference sequence). The V segment lost 5 bases and the J segment 6 bases; nucleotides outside the gene matches: 10. The CDR3 extends over 15 amino acids. The CDR3 sequence is CASRIDRAPSGELFF. For the CDR3, the DNA is TGTGCCAGCAGAATTGACAGGGCCCCCTCCGGGGAGCTGTTTTTT.

V gene TRBV7-3 combines with J gene TRBJ1-1; D perhaps matches TRBD1 (5 bases). Germline CDR1 is SGHTA and CDR2 is FQGTGA. This CDR3 region has 14 residues. Trimming pared 4 bases from V and 2 bases from J, leaving 11 bases between. Here the CDR3 DNA reads TGTGCCAGCAGCTCCACGACAGCCAACACTGAAGCTTTCTTT. It specifies CASSSTTANTEAFF.

The rearrangement joins TRBV5-1 to TRBJ2-1, with 7 bases matching TRBD2. The CDR3 is 17 residues long. V dropped 1 base and J dropped 4; count of bases not matched to a gene: 11. In germline, CDR1 is SGHRS, CDR2 YFSETQ. The CDR3, as DNA: TGCGCCAGCAGCTTGTTAGAGCGGGGCAGTCTTTACAATGAGCAGTTCTTC. Protein product: CASSLLERGSLYNEQFF.

The chain links TRBV19 to TRBJ2-1; TRBD2 aligns across 11 bases. CDR1 LNHDA and CDR2 SQIVND come from the germline V gene (reference sequence). V was clipped by 6 bases and J by 8 bases; unmatched bases: 12. CDR3 length: 16 amino acids. CDR3 region: CASSPLTSGGFDEQFF. The CDR3 region has the DNA TGTGCCAGTAGCCCCCTAACTAGCGGGGGATTCGATGAGCAGTTCTTC.

This chain joins TRBV5-1 and TRBJ2-2, with 8 bases aligning to TRBD1. CDR1 is SGHRS, CDR2 YFSETQ, per germline. This CDR3 contains 14 residues. V gave up 2 bases and J gave up 7 bases; unmatched junction bases: 4. As DNA, the CDR3 is TGCGCCAGCAGCTTAACGGACAGGGACGGGGAGCTGTTTTTT. Encoded protein: CASSLTDRDGELFF.

V usage is TRBV11-3 and J usage is TRBJ2-3; D perhaps matches TRBD1 (5 bases). CDR1 and CDR2 from the germline V gene are SGHNT and YENEEA. Between the trimmed V and J ends, which lost 2 bases and 5 bases, there was a span of 5 bases. The CDR3 contains 12 residues. The CDR3 here is CASSLQGDTQYF. The CDR3, as DNA: TGTGCCAGCAGCTTACAGGGAGATACGCAGTATTTT.

This chain uses TRBV27 with TRBJ1-3; no clear D gene. The CDR3 is made up of 15 amino acids. The germline V gene has CDR1 MNHEY and CDR2 SMNVEV (reference sequence). Trimming cost V 4 bases and J 0 bases, with 10 bases left between them. The CDR3 loop reads CASSSLGNSGNTIYF. The CDR3, as DNA: TGTGCCAGCAGTTCGTTGGGCAACTCTGGAAACACCATATATTTT.

The chain has TRBV12-5 and TRBJ2-1, with 9 nucleotides matching TRBD2. The V gene's germline CDR1 is LGHNT and CDR2 FRNRAP. With V trimmed by 1 base and J by 4 bases, 5 bases remained unmatched. The CDR3 spans 16 residues. The CDR3 spells CASGLAGSGGYNEQFF. The DNA of the CDR3 is TGTGCTAGTGGTTTGGCGGGTAGCGGGGGTTACAATGAGCAGTTCTTC.

The CDR3 spells CAIRTRSVGTEAFF. Written as DNA, the CDR3 is TGTGCCATTCGGACACGGTCTGTAGGGACTGAAGCTTTCTTT. This sequence joins TRBV10-3 and TRBJ1-1; a possible D gene is TRBD1 (5 bases). This CDR3 is 14 amino acids long. The germline gives CDR1 ENHRY, CDR2 SYGVKD. Trimming removed 9 bases at V and 5 bases at J, with 19 bases between.

The genes are TRBV7-2 and TRBJ1-3; 8 bases align to TRBD1. The CDR3 is 16 residues long. Germline CDR1 is SGHTA and CDR2 is FQGNSA. After removal of 3 bases from V and 0 bases from J, the junction contained 4 bases not matched to a gene. In DNA form, the CDR3 reads TGTGCCAGCAGCTTGACGACAGGGGACTCTGGAAACACCATATATTTT. Amino acid sequence: CASSLTTGDSGNTIYF.

The rearrangement uses TRBV15 and TRBJ2-1, with D possibly being TRBD1 (5 bases). Germline V gives CDR1 LNHNV, CDR2 YYDKDF (reference sequence). This CDR3 comprises 15 residues. The V end lost 1 base, the J end lost 1 base, and 8 bases lay between the germline ends. The DNA for the CDR3 is TGTGCCACCAGCAGAGCGGCAGGGTCCTACAATGAGCAGTTCTTC. Encoded protein: CATSRAAGSYNEQFF.

This chain links TRBV28 with TRBJ1-1; D gene unclear. V was pared by 7 bases and J by 4 bases, with 16 bases between. CDR3 length: 14 amino acids. The V gene's germline CDR1 is MDHEN and CDR2 SYDVKM. This chain's CDR3 is CASIAPHWSTEAFF. CDR3 nucleotide sequence: TGTGCCAGCATCGCACCTCATTGGAGCACTGAAGCTTTCTTT. The whole variable domain, remainder taken from reference TRBV28 and TRBJ1-1, is DVKVTQSSRYLVKRTGEKVFLECVQDMDHENMFWYRQDPGLGLRLIYFSYDVKMKEKGDIPEGYSVSREKKERFSLILESASTNQTSMYLCASIAPHWSTEAFFGQGTRLTVV.

This clone showed up just once. The chain links TRBV27 to TRBJ2-3, with 10 bases lining up with TRBD2. The CDR3 length is 14 residues. From germline, CDR1 is MNHEY and CDR2 SMNVEV (reference sequence). The ends lost 8 bases at V and 5 bases at J; junction bases unmatched: 7. CDR3 nucleotides: TGTGCCAGCGTAGGGCTAGCGGGGGTAGATACGCAGTATTTT. Translated: CASVGLAGVDTQYF.

The V and J genes are TRBV12-3 or TRBV12-4 and TRBJ1-5; D is unresolved. V lost 5 bases and J lost 6, with 11 bases in between. The CDR3 totals 13 residues. DNA for the CDR3: TGTGCCAGCAGTACCCAAACCAGTCAGCCCCAGCATTTT. Protein product: CASSTQTSQPQHF.